This T cell receptor (beta chain) was identified during a study of T cell responses to AZD1222 COVID-19 vaccine. Study at large: Second doses that came at about 4 or about 12 weeks were put together. Points from the study as a whole: Mapped onto spike, vaccine-associated CD4 TCRs spanned it and were dominant at 160-218 and 743-854. White British ancestry dominated among donors, who included more females, and clonal diversity was possibly underestimated. Targets within unmutated variant regions were reportedly found for nearly half of spike-specific TCRs.

Some clones are missing from TCRdb's copy, which holds only in-frame ones; the method was immunoSEQ multiplex PCR. Of around 91,000 clones listed, around nine tenths are singletons. CDR3 length equals 15 residues. V gave up 5 bases and J gave up 0 bases, with 13 bases separating them. Germline-derived CDR1 and CDR2 are ENHRY and SYGVKD. Note on this clone: Its antigen is unidentified.

The receptor was isolated from an adult in good health. The V call is TRBV10-3, the J call TRBJ1-1; D not resolved. The sample was peripheral blood, taken on day 0 of AZD1222 vaccination. CDR3 protein: CAISTRGGVNTEAFF. CDR3 in DNA: TGTGCCATCAGTACCCGGGGTGGAGTGAACACTGAAGCTTTCTTT.